The 15 T cell receptor beta chains given below trace back to one sample, sequenced in a study of control samples from healthy donors and cancer patients. The data were produced by immunoSEQ multiplex PCR, yet TCRdb's version contains in-frame clones alone and is incomplete. The sample lists approximately 100,000 clones; 88% were seen once. Specimen: blood. These receptors were obtained from a man between 25 and 39 years old in good health.

This clone was counted a single time. Here the CDR3 reads CASSLSTGIVTGELFF. The CDR3 region has the DNA TGTGCCAGCAGTTTATCAACAGGGATTGTCACCGGGGAGCTGTTTTTT. The chain employs TRBV27 and TRBJ2-2, with D perhaps TRBD1 (6 bases). Germline V gives CDR1 MNHEY, CDR2 SMNVEV (reference sequence). The length of the CDR3 is 16 residues. The germline V and J ends were trimmed by 0 bases and 4 bases, with 12 bases remaining between them.

The gene calls are TRBV7-2 and TRBJ2-7; 10 bases agree with TRBD2. Trimming removed 10 bases from V and 4 bases from J; junction bases left unmatched: 4. This CDR3 is 12 amino acids long. Germline CDR1 SGHTA, CDR2 FQGNSA. The CDR3 sequence: CAILAGQYEQYF. CDR3 in DNA: TGTGCCATACTAGCGGGACAATACGAGCAGTACTTC. Full variable domain (remainder filled in from reference TRBV7-2 and TRBJ2-7): GAGVSQSPSNKVTEKGKDVELRCDPISGHTALYWYRQSLGQGLEFLIYFQGNSAPDKSGLPSDRFSAERTGGSVSTLTIQRTQQEDSAVYLCAILAGQYEQYFGPGTRLTVT.

The chain combines TRBV9 with TRBJ2-2; D is tentatively TRBD1 or TRBD2 (5 bases each). Trimming shortened V by 3 bases and J by 1 base, and 19 bases separated the two germline ends. CDR3 length: 18 residues. Germline values: CDR1 SGDLS, CDR2 YYNGEE. The CDR3 DNA is TGTGCCAGCAGCGCACCACCCTCCGGGGACGGGAACACCGGGGAGCTGTTTTTT. The encoded protein is CASSAPPSGDGNTGELFF.

The chain uses TRBV27 and TRBJ1-6, with D hard to call. CDR1 is MNHEY and CDR2 is SMNVEV in the germline V gene (reference sequence). Trimming took off 6 bases at V and 4 bases at J, with 10 bases between the two ends. The CDR3 contains 14 residues. In DNA, the CDR3 is TGTGCCAGCAGCGAACGGGAATATAATTCACCCCTCCACTTT. This translates into CASSEREYNSPLHF.

The chain has TRBV28 and TRBJ1-3, with TRBD1 matching over 8 bases. Germline V lookup: CDR1 MDHEN, CDR2 SYDVKM. The CDR3 runs 18 residues. With 5 bases clipped from V and 0 bases from J, the junction kept 12 bases outside the gene matches. Here the CDR3 DNA reads TGTGCCAGCAGTCTCTCACAAAGGACAGGGACCTCTGGAAACACCATATATTTT. This gives the protein CASSLSQRTGTSGNTIYF.

This chain connects TRBV25-1 to TRBJ2-7, with 7 nucleotides matching TRBD2. Germline loops: CDR1 MGHDK, CDR2 SYGVNS. The CDR3 contains 18 residues. The ends lost 1 base at V and 7 bases at J; junction bases unmatched: 19. The CDR3 nucleotides read TGTGCCAGCAGTGAATTAAGTACAGGCAGTGGCGGTAGCGGGGAGCAGTACTTC. Its translation: CASSELSTGSGGSGEQYF.

This chain uses TRBV2 with TRBJ2-7; 12 bases are a match to TRBD2. Germline V CDR1 and CDR2: SNHLY, FYNNEI. The CDR3 has 14 amino acids. V gave up 7 bases and J gave up 3 bases; unmatched junction bases: 4. CDR3 bases: TGTGCCAGCAAGGTGACTAGCGGGGGCTACGAGCAGTACTTC. Translating gives CASKVTSGGYEQYF.

The V call is TRBV27, the J call TRBJ1-2; no firm D call. V was shortened by 4 bases and J by 5 bases, with 14 bases between the two germline ends. The CDR3 is made up of 14 amino acids. Germline V gene lookup returns CDR1 MNHEY and CDR2 SMNVEV (reference sequence). The CDR3 sequence is CASSYLRGAYGYTF. The CDR3 DNA sequence: TGTGCCAGCAGTTACCTCCGGGGAGCGTATGGCTACACCTTC.

The CDR3 DNA sequence: TGTGCCAGCAGCGTCCATGACAGTAGCAATCAGCCCCAGCATTTT. Protein product: CASSVHDSSNQPQHF. This chain links TRBV9 with TRBJ1-5; TRBD1 might be the D (5 bases). V dropped 2 bases and J dropped 0 bases, with 9 bases sitting between them. Germline lookup yields CDR1 SGDLS and CDR2 YYNGEE. This CDR3 is built from 15 residues.

The chain joins TRBV19 to TRBJ2-2; 8 bases line up with TRBD2. V was clipped by 7 bases and J by 4 bases; unmatched bases: 5. This CDR3 is 14 amino acids long. In germline, CDR1 is LNHDA, CDR2 SQIVND (reference sequence). The CDR3 region is CASNPGTSTGELFF. The CDR3 coding sequence is TGTGCCAGTAACCCCGGGACTAGCACCGGGGAGCTGTTTTTT. Full variable domain (missing parts from reference TRBV19 and TRBJ2-2): DGGITQSPKYLFRKEGQNVTLSCEQNLNHDAMYWYRQDPGQGLRLIYYSQIVNDFQKGDIAEGYSVSREKKESFPLTVTSAQKNPTAFYLCASNPGTSTGELFFGEGSRLTVL.

This chain connects TRBV5-4 to TRBJ2-2, with TRBD1 identical over 7 bases. CDR1 and CDR2 from the germline V gene are SGHNT and YYREEE (reference sequence). Trimming at V came to 4 bases and at J to 1 base, leaving 4 bases not matched to a gene. The CDR3 is 15 amino acids. The CDR3 DNA reads as TGTGCCAGCAGCACGGGACAGAAGAACACCGGGGAGCTGTTTTTT. Its translation: CASSTGQKNTGELFF. Drawing the rest from reference TRBV5-4 and TRBJ2-2, the complete variable domain is ETGVTQSPTHLIKTRGQQVTLRCSSQSGHNTVSWYQQALGQGPQFIFQYYREEENGRGNFPPRFSGLQFPNYSSELNVNALELDDSALYLCASSTGQKNTGELFFGEGSRLTVL.

This clone came up a few times. The genes are TRBV27 and TRBJ2-7; no reliable D call. This CDR3 spans 13 amino acids. Trimming removed 2 bases at V and 4 bases at J, with 9 bases between. Germline V gene sequence: CDR1 MNHEY, CDR2 SMNVEV (reference sequence). The CDR3 DNA is TGTGCCAGCAGTTTAGCTCCGTCTTACGAGCAGTACTTC. This translates into CASSLAPSYEQYF.

J is TRBJ2-7 and V is TRBV3-1 (or the pseudogene TRBV3-2), with 9 bases identical to TRBD1. Trimming took 5 bases from V and 4 from J; bases not matched to a gene: 0. The CDR3 has 12 residues. The germline V gene encodes CDR1 LGHDT and CDR2 YNNKEL (reference sequence). Here the CDR3 reads CASSGTGYEQYF. The CDR3 nucleotides are TGTGCCAGCAGCGGGACAGGGTACGAGCAGTACTTC.

A few counts support this clone. CDR3 coding DNA: TGTGCCAGCAGCCAAGATCGGTTCAATCGAGTTAATGGCTACACCTTC. It specifies CASSQDRFNRVNGYTF. The rearrangement joins TRBV3-1 (or the pseudogene TRBV3-2) to TRBJ1-2; D is ambiguous. V was clipped by 0 bases and J by 6 bases, with 17 bases between them. CDR3 length: 16 amino acids. Germline V gene data show CDR1 as LGHDT and CDR2 as YNNKEL (reference sequence).

This chain connects TRBV18 to TRBJ2-7; D is uncertain. This CDR3 comprises 12 residues. The germline CDR1 and CDR2 sequences are KGHSH and LQKENI. Trimming removed 3 bases from V and 0 bases from J, with 3 bases in between. This CDR3 is CASSPPSYEQYF. CDR3 nucleotides: TGTGCCAGCTCACCTCCCTCCTACGAGCAGTACTTC.